The present T cell receptor (beta chain) was sequenced within a study of vaccination and CD4 T cells after COVID-19. Treatment in this sample: approximately 9-day PBMC culture with coronavirus spike peptide pools or control peptides (ViraFEST assay). This clonotype was seen a few times. Its antigen is undetermined. Once obtained from cultured CD4+ T cells, the DNA was sequenced using the Oncomine TCR Beta short-read assay. TCRdb re-derived calls from the PCR reads in MiXCR, one entry per CDR3 protein. Here the sample spans roughly 20,000 distinct CDR3 sequences, 40% to 50% being singletons. The CDR3 loop spans 13 amino acids. Germline V gene data show CDR1 as KGHDR and CDR2 as SFDVKD. Trimming shortened V by 4 bases and J by 5 bases, and 10 bases separated the two germline ends.

The source is a human donor who had recovered from COVID-19. V gene TRBV24-1 combines with J gene TRBJ2-5; tentative D call: TRBD2 (5 bases). The sample consisted of CD4+ T cells from blood, cultured in vitro, taken after SARS-CoV-2 vaccination. CDR3 sequence: CATSDGILETQYF. The CDR3 DNA reads as TGTGCCACCAGTGACGGGATTCTCGAGACCCAGTACTTC.